This T cell receptor beta chain was profiled in a study of blood T cells in healthy people across ages. Study-wide results and limits: Older individuals had lower TCR beta diversity per million T cells (the decline was roughly linear).

CDR3 length equals 14 residues. The V gene's germline CDR1 is DFQATT and CDR2 SNEGSKA (reference sequence). Trimming shortened V by 0 bases and J by 2 bases, and 8 bases separated the two germline ends. A note on this clonotype: Its antigen is not identified.

With a J-beta primer mix and a sample-barcoded 5' primer, a second PCR ran roughly 6 to 11 cycles. TCRdb analysed the 5' RACE reads with MiXCR anew, one entry per CDR3 protein. The sample has some 760,000 distinct CDR3 sequences; roughly 25% are singletons. This sample was shared with a second study, whose subject was T cells of mothers and their children.

Sequences were obtained from blood. This sequence originates from a boy younger than 18 in good health. The V gene is TRBV20-1, the J gene TRBJ1-3; maybe TRBD1 (5 bases). The CDR3 DNA sequence: TGCAGTGCTAGAGATCCGGGGGCTGGAAACACCATATATTTT. Translation gives CSARDPGAGNTIYF.